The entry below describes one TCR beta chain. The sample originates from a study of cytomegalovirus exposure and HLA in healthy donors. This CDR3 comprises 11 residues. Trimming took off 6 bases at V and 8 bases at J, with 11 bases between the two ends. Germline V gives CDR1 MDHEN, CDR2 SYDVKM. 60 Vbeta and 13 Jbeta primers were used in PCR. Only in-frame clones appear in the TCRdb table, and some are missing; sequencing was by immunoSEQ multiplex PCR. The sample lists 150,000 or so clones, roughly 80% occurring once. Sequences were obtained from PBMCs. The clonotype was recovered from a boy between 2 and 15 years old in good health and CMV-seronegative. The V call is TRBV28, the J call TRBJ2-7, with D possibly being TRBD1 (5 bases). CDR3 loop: CASRRQFQQYF. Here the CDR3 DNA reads TGTGCCAGCAGAAGACAGTTCCAGCAGTACTTC.